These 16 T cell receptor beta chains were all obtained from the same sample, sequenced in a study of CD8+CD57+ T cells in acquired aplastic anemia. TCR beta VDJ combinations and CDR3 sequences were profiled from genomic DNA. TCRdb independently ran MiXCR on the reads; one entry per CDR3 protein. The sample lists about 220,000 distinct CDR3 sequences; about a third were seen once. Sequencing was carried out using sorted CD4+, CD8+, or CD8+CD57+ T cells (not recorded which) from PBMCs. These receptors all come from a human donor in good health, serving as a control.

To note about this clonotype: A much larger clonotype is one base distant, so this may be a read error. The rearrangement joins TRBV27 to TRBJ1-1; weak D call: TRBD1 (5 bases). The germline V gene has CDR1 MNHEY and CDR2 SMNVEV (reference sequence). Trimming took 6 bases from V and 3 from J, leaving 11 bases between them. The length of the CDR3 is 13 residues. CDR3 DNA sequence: TGTGCCAGCAGGGACATTATGGACACTGAAGCTTTCTTT. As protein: CASRDIMDTEAFF.

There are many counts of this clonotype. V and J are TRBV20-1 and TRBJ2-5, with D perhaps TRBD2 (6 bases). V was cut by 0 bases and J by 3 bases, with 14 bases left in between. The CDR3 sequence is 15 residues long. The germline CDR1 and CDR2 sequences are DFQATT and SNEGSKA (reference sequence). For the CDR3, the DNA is TGCAGTGCTAGAGATTCGGGAGCTAGGGAAGAGACCCAGTACTTC. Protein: CSARDSGAREETQYF.

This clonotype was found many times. For the CDR3, the DNA is TGTGCCAGCGACAGGGGGTGGTCCTACGAGCAGTACTTC. Translating it yields CASDRGWSYEQYF. This chain connects TRBV12-3 or TRBV12-4 to TRBJ2-7, with 9 nucleotides matching TRBD1. J gave up 1 base and V 8 bases, and 3 bases lay outside the gene matches. This CDR3 comprises 13 residues.

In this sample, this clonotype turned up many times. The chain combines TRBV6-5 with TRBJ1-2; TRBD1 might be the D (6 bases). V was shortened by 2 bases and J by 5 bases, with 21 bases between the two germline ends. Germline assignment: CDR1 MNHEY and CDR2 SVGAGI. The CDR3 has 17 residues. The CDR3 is CASSYGTRSHRGYGYTF. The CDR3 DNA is TGTGCCAGCAGTTACGGGACACGGTCCCACCGTGGTTATGGCTACACCTTC.

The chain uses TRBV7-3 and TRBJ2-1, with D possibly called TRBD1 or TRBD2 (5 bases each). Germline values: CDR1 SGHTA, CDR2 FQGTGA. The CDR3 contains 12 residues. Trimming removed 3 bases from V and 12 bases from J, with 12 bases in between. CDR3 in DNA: TGTGCCAGCAGCTTGGAACGGGACGGGCAGTTCTTC. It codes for CASSLERDGQFF.

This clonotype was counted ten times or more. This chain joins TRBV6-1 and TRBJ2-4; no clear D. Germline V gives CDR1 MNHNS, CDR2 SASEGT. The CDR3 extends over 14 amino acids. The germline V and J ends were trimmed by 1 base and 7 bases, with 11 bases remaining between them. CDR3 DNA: TGTGCCAGCAGTGAAGGAAGGGTTCCCAACATTCAGTACTTC. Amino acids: CASSEGRVPNIQYF.

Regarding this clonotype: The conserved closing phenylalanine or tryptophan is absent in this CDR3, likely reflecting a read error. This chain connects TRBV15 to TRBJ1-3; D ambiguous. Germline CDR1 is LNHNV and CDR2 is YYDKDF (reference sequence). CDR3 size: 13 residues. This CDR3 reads CASSRDGRNTIYL. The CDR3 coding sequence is TGTGCCTCCAGCAGAGATGGGAGAAACACCATATATCTT.

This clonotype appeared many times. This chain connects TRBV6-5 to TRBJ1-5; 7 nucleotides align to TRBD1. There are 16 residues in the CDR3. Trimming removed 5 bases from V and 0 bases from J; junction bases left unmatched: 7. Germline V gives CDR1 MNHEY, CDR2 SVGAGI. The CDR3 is CASSTRTGDSNQPQHF. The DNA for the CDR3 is TGTGCCAGCAGTACTCGGACAGGCGATAGCAATCAGCCCCAGCATTTT.

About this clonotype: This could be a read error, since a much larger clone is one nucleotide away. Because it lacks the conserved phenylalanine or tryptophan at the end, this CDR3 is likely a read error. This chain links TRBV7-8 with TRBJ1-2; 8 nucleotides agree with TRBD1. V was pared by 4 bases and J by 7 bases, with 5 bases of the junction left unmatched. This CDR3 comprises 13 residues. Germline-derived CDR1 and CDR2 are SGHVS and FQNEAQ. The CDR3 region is CASSSLTGVGYTL. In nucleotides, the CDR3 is TGTGCCAGCAGCTCGTTGACAGGGGTTGGCTACACCCTC.

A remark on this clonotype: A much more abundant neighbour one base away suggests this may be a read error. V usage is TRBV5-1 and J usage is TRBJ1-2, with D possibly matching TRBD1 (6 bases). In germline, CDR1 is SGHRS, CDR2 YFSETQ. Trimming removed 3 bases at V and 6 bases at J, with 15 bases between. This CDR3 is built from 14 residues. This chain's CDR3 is CASSSTRTEHGYTF. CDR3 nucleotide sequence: TGCGCCAGCAGCTCAACCAGGACAGAGCATGGCTACACCTTC.

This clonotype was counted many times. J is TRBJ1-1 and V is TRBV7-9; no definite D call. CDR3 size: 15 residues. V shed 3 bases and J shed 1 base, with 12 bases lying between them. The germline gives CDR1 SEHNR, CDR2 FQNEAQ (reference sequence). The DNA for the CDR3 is TGTGCCAGCAGCTTCGCCAGACTACCGAACACTGAAGCTTTCTTT. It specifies CASSFARLPNTEAFF.

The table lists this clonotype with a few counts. CDR3 loop: CASGLTGTSQFF. CDR3 DNA: TGTGCTAGTGGTTTGACCGGGACTAGCCAGTTCTTC. The gene calls are TRBV12-5 and TRBJ2-1, with 9 positions matching TRBD2. The CDR3 is 12 amino acids. V was pared by 2 bases and J by 13 bases, with 3 bases of the junction left unmatched. Germline CDR1 and CDR2: LGHNT and FRNRAP.

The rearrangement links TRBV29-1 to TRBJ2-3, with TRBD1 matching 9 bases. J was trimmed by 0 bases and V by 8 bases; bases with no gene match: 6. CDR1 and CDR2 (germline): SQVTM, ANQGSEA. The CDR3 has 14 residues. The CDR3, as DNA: TGCAGCAGTTCCGGGACAGGGAGCACAGATACGCAGTATTTT. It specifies CSSSGTGSTDTQYF.

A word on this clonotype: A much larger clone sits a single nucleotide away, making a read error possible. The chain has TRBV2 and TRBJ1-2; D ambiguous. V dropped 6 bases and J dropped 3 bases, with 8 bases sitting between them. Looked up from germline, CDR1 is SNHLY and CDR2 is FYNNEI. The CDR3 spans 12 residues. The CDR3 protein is CASSFVDYGYTF. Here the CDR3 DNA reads TGTGCCAGCAGCTTTGTGGACTATGGCTACACCTTC.

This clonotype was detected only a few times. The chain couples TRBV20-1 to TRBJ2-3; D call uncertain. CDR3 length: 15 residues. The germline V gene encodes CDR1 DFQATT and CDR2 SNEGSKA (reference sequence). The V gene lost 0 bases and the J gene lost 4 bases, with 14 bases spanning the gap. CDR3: CSARDPTEFPDTQYF. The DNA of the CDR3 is TGCAGTGCTAGAGATCCAACCGAATTTCCAGATACGCAGTATTTT.

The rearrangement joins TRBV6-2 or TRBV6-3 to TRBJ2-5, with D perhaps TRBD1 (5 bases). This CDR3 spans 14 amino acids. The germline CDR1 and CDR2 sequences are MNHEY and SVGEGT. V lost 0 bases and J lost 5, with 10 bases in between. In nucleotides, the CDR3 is TGTGCCAGCAGTTACTCGGGGCCTTGGGAGACCCAGTACTTC. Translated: CASSYSGPWETQYF.